A selection of T cell receptor beta chains follows, all from one sample in a study of beta chain features in type 1 diabetes. Assay: immunoSEQ multiplex PCR; the TCRdb copy retains only in-frame clones and omits some. Of about 390,000 clones in the sample, roughly a tenth were seen once. The source material was central memory CD4+ T cells from blood. The origin of the receptors is a man aged 25-45 years with type 1 diabetes. CDR3s include the opening cysteine and the closing phenylalanine or tryptophan. A D gene is named only where the DNA matches it firmly. Clone size is stated in some rows and not others, as once, few, many or a class when expanded.

v_gene: TRBV4-1
d_gene: -
abundance: -
j_gene: TRBJ2-3
CDR3aa: CASSQLSPRTDTQYF
CDR3nt: TGCGCCAGCAGCCAACTCTCCCCCCGCACAGATACGCAGTATTTT

v_gene: TRBV5-6
d_gene: TRBD2
abundance: few
j_gene: TRBJ2-7
CDR3aa: CASSPRGRAGGSEQYF
CDR3nt: TGTGCCAGCAGCCCGCGGGGTCGAGCGGGAGGGAGCGAGCAGTACTTC

v_gene: TRBV6-5
d_gene: TRBD1
abundance: few
j_gene: TRBJ1-5
CDR3aa: CASRTGISQPQHF
CDR3nt: TGTGCCAGCAGGACAGGGATAAGTCAGCCCCAGCATTTT

v_gene: TRBV10-3
d_gene: -
abundance: many
j_gene: TRBJ1-1
CDR3aa: CAISDQDQAFF
CDR3nt: TGTGCCATCAGTGATCAGGACCAAGCTTTCTTT

v_gene: TRBV5-1
d_gene: -
abundance: few
j_gene: TRBJ1-3
CDR3aa: CASSLGESGNTIYF
CDR3nt: TGCGCCAGCAGCTTGGGGGAATCTGGAAACACCATATATTTT

v_gene: TRBV18
d_gene: TRBD2
abundance: many
j_gene: TRBJ2-7
CDR3aa: CASSPGLAGSREQYF
CDR3nt: TGTGCCAGCTCACCAGGCCTAGCGGGGAGCCGGGAGCAGTACTTC

v_gene: TRBV7-9
d_gene: TRBD1
abundance: many
j_gene: TRBJ2-7
CDR3aa: CASSRQGSYEQYF
CDR3nt: TGTGCCAGCAGCAGACAGGGGAGCTACGAGCAGTACTTC

v_gene: TRBV28
d_gene: TRBD2
abundance: few
j_gene: TRBJ2-2
CDR3aa: CTTGREDTGELFF
CDR3nt: TGTACCACGGGGAGGGAGGACACCGGGGAGCTGTTTTTT

v_gene: TRBV5-6
d_gene: -
abundance: -
j_gene: TRBJ2-1
CDR3aa: CASSWDSSYNEQFF
CDR3nt: TGTGCCAGCAGCTGGGACTCCTCCTACAATGAGCAGTTCTTC

v_gene: TRBV4-1
d_gene: TRBD2
abundance: -
j_gene: TRBJ2-1
CDR3aa: CASSRGLAGAVDEQFF
CDR3nt: TGCGCCAGCAGCCGGGGACTAGCGGGAGCTGTGGATGAGCAGTTCTTC

v_gene: TRBV9
d_gene: -
abundance: few
j_gene: TRBJ2-7
CDR3aa: CASSVGYLGDSVQYF
CDR3nt: TGTGCCAGCAGCGTAGGCTACTTGGGGGATTCTGTGCAGTACTTC

v_gene: TRBV7-2
d_gene: TRBD2
abundance: -
j_gene: TRBJ2-3
CDR3aa: CASTGLAPSTDTQYF
CDR3nt: TGTGCCAGCACCGGACTAGCACCCTCCACAGATACGCAGTATTTT

v_gene: TRBV2
d_gene: -
abundance: -
j_gene: TRBJ1-4
CDR3aa: CASSAGEGGEKLFF
CDR3nt: TGTGCCAGCAGCGCAGGGGAGGGAGGTGAAAAACTGTTTTTT

v_gene: TRBV28
d_gene: -
abundance: many
j_gene: TRBJ1-4
CDR3aa: CASSSPATNEKLFF
CDR3nt: TGTGCCAGCAGTTCACCCGCAACTAATGAAAAACTGTTTTTT

v_gene: TRBV29-1
d_gene: -
abundance: many
j_gene: TRBJ2-7
CDR3aa: CSVSRTDEKDEQYF
CDR3nt: TGCAGCGTATCCCGGACCGACGAGAAGGACGAGCAGTACTTC

v_gene: TRBV14
d_gene: -
abundance: many
j_gene: TRBJ2-1
CDR3aa: CASSQDRSWYNEQFF
CDR3nt: TGTGCCAGCAGCCAAGATCGATCCTGGTACAATGAGCAGTTCTTC

v_gene: TRBV5-5
d_gene: TRBD1
abundance: -
j_gene: TRBJ2-2
CDR3aa: CASAQGANTGELFF
CDR3nt: TGTGCCAGCGCCCAGGGGGCTAACACCGGGGAGCTGTTTTTT

v_gene: TRBV27
d_gene: -
abundance: -
j_gene: TRBJ2-1
CDR3aa: CASTLLAGSYNEQFF
CDR3nt: TGTGCCAGCACCCTACTAGCAGGATCCTACAATGAGCAGTTCTTC

v_gene: TRBV5-1
d_gene: -
abundance: few
j_gene: TRBJ2-2
CDR3aa: CASSSRDGNTGELFF
CDR3nt: TGCGCCAGCAGCTCCCGGGACGGAAACACCGGGGAGCTGTTTTTT

v_gene: TRBV18
d_gene: TRBD1
abundance: -
j_gene: TRBJ1-5
CDR3aa: CASSALRTGQPQHF
CDR3nt: TGTGCCAGCTCAGCTCTTCGGACAGGTCAGCCCCAGCATTTT

v_gene: TRBV18
d_gene: -
abundance: few
j_gene: TRBJ1-3
CDR3aa: CASSPKTGGPGNTIYF
CDR3nt: TGTGCCAGCTCACCCAAGACCGGCGGGCCTGGAAACACCATATATTTT

v_gene: TRBV7-2
d_gene: TRBD1
abundance: -
j_gene: TRBJ1-1
CDR3aa: CASSFRDRNTEAFF
CDR3nt: TGTGCCAGCAGCTTTCGGGACAGGAACACTGAAGCTTTCTTT

v_gene: TRBV7-2
d_gene: TRBD2
abundance: -
j_gene: TRBJ2-7
CDR3aa: CASTLWAGGAYEQYF
CDR3nt: TGTGCCAGCACCCTCTGGGCGGGAGGGGCCTACGAGCAGTACTTC

v_gene: TRBV18
d_gene: -
abundance: few
j_gene: TRBJ1-1
CDR3aa: CASCTGRDTEAFF
CDR3nt: TGTGCCAGCTGTACAGGGAGAGACACTGAAGCTTTCTTT

v_gene: TRBV28
d_gene: -
abundance: once
j_gene: TRBJ1-1
CDR3aa: CAINGGLTTEAFF
CDR3nt: TGTGCCATCAACGGAGGTCTTACCACTGAAGCTTTCTTT

v_gene: TRBV29-1
d_gene: -
abundance: many
j_gene: TRBJ2-7
CDR3aa: CSPPHGTLYEQYF
CDR3nt: TGCAGCCCACCCCATGGGACCCTATACGAGCAGTACTTC

v_gene: TRBV5-6
d_gene: -
abundance: -
j_gene: TRBJ2-1
CDR3aa: CASSPGLADGEQFF
CDR3nt: TGTGCCAGCAGCCCGGGACTTGCGGACGGTGAGCAGTTCTTC

v_gene: TRBV18
d_gene: -
abundance: -
j_gene: TRBJ2-7
CDR3aa: CASSPGTNPYEQYF
CDR3nt: TGTGCCAGCTCACCCGGCACCAACCCCTACGAGCAGTACTTC